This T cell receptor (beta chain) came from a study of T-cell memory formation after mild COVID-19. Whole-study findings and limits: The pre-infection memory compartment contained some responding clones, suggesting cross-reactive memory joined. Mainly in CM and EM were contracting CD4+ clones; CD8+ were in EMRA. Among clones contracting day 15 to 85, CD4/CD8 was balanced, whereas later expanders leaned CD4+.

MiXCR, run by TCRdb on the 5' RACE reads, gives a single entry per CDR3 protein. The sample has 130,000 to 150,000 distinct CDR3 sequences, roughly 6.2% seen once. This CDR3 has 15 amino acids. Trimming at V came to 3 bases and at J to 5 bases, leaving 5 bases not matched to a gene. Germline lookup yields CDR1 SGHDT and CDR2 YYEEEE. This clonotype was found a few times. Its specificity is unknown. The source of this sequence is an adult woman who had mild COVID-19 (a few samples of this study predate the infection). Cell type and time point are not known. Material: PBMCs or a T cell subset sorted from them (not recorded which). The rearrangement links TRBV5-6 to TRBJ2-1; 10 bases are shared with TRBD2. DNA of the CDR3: TGTGCCAGCAGCTCCAAGCGGGAGGGACACAATGAGCAGTTCTTC. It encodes CASSSKREGHNEQFF.